Below, one TCR beta chain is given with its context. The data were produced by immunoSEQ multiplex PCR, yet TCRdb's version contains in-frame clones alone and is incomplete. The sample includes fewer than 85,000 clones, 92% seen only once; the top ten take 1.6%. This sample is part of a study of T cell changes during pregnancy in multiple sclerosis. The CDR3 length is 18 residues. The germline V gene encodes CDR1 SGHRS and CDR2 YFSETQ. The V segment lost 5 bases and the J segment 0 bases; nucleotides outside the gene matches: 14. This sample comprised peripheral blood, obtained in the first trimester of pregnancy. The rearrangement uses TRBV5-1 and TRBJ1-3; 7 nucleotides agree with TRBD1. This sequence originates from a female donor in good health, enrolled as a control in a pregnancy study. In nucleotides, the CDR3 is TGCGCCAGCAGTCTAGGGGGCCTCAATACTCTCTCTGGAAACACCATATATTTT. It codes for CASSLGGLNTLSGNTIYF.